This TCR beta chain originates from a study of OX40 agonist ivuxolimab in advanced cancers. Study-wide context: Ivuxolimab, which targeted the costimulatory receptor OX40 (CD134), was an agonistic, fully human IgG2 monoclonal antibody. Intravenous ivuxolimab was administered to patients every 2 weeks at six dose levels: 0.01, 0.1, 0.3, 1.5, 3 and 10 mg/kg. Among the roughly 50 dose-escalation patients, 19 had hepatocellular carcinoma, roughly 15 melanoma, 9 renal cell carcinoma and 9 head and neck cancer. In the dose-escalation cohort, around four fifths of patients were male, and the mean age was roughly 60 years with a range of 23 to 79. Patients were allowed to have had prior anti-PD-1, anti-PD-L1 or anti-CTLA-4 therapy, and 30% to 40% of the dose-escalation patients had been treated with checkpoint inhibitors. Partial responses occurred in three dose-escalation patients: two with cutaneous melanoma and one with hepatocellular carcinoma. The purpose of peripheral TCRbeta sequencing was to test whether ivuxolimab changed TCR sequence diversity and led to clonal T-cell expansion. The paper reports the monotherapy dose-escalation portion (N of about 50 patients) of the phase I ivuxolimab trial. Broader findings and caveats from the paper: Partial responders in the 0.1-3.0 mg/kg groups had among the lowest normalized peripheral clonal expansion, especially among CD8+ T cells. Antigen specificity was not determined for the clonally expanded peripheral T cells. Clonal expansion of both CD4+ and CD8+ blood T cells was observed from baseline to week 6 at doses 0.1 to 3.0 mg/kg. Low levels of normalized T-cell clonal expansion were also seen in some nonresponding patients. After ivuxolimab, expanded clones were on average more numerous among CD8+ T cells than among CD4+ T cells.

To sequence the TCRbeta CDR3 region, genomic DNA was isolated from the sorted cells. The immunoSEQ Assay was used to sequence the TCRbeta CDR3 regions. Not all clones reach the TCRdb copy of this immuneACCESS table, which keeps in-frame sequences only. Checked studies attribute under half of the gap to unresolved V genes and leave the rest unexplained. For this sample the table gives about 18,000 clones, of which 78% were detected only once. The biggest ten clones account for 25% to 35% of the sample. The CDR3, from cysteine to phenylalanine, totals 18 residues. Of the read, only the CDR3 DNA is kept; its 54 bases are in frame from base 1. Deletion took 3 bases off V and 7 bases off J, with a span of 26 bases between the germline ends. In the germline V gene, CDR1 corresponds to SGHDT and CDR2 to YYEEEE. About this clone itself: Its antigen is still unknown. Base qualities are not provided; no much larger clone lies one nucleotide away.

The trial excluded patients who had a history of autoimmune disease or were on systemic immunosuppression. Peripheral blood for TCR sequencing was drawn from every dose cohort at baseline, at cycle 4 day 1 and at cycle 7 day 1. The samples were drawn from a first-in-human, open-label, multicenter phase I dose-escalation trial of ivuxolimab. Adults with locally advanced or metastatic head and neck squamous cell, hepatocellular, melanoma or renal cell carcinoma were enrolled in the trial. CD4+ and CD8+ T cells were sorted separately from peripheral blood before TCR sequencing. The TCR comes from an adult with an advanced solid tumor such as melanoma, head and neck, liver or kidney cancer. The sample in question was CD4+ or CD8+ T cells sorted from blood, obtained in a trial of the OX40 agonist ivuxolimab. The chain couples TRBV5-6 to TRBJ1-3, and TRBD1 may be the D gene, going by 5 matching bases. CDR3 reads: CASSYWGQEIYRGNTIYF. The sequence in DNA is TGTGCCAGCAGCTATTGGGGCCAGGAGATATATCGCGGGAACACCATATATTTT.